The present TCR beta chain was sequenced within a study of T cell clones after liver transplantation. Some clones are missing from TCRdb's copy, which holds only in-frame ones; the method was immunoSEQ multiplex PCR. Of more than 75,000 clones in the sample, around four fifths are singletons; the top ten hold around 0.45%. Trimming at V came to 1 base and at J to 4 bases, leaving 11 bases not matched to a gene. This CDR3 is 18 amino acids long. Germline CDR1 reads MGHRA; CDR2 reads YSYEKL. V gene TRBV4-1 combines with J gene TRBJ2-5; 11 positions match TRBD2. The material sequenced was CD4+ T cells from blood, taken around 45 months after liver transplant. This sequence was found in a human patient who received a liver transplant. A subset of T cells may come from the graft donor. In DNA form, the CDR3 reads TGCGCCAGCAGCCAAGGTCGGTCGTTAGCGGGAGGGGCAGAGACCCAGTACTTC. Amino acids: CASSQGRSLAGGAETQYF.